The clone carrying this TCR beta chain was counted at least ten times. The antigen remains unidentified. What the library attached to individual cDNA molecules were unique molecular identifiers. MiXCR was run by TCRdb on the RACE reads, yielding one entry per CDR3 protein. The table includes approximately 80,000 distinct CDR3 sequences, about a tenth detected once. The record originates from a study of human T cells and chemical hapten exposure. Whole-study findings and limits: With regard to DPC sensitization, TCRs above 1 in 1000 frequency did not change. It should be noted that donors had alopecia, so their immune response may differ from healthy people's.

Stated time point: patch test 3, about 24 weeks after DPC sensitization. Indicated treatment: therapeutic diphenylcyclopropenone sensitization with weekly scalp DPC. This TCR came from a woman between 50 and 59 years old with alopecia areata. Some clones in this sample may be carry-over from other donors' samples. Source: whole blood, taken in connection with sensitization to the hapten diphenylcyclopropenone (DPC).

The CDR3 here is CAWSQGNTEAFF. In DNA, the CDR3 is TGTGCCTGGAGTCAAGGGAACACTGAAGCTTTCTTT. The chain links TRBV30 to TRBJ1-1; D not certain. The ends were cut back, 2 bases at V and 1 base at J, with 5 bases in the middle. This CDR3 is built from 12 residues. Germline V gives CDR1 GTSNPN, CDR2 SVGIG (reference sequence).